These T cell receptor beta chains were read from a single sample in a study of cytomegalovirus exposure and HLA in healthy donors. Profiled with immunoSEQ multiplex PCR; TCRdb holds only in-frame clones, not every one. The sample shows 75,000 to 100,000 clones, around four fifths of them seen only once. The sequencing sample was made of PBMCs. The source is a man between 25 and 39 years old in good health and CMV-seronegative. CDR3s include the opening cysteine and the closing phenylalanine or tryptophan. D genes are given only for firm matches. Clone size is not always given. Where it is, it says once, few, many or a class for expanded clones.

>-|TRBV6-5|TRBJ1-2|-
CASSYGGNYGYTF
TGTGCCAGCAGTTACGGGGGGAACTATGGCTACACCTTC
>TRBD1|TRBV6-1|TRBJ1-6|-
CASLLRDRGSPLHF
TGTGCCAGTTTGCTCCGGGACAGGGGGTCACCCCTCCACTTT
>TRBD2|TRBV7-2|TRBJ2-1|-
CASSFLPPLGGYKNEQFF
TGTGCCAGCAGCTTCCTACCTCCCTTGGGGGGGTACAAGAATGAGCAGTTCTTC
>-|TRBV5-1|TRBJ1-4|-
CASRSPGVERKLFF
TGCGCCAGCAGGTCCCCAGGGGTCGAGAGAAAACTGTTTTTT
>-|TRBV2|TRBJ2-4|-
CASSEAGLRDPVAKNIQYF
TGTGCCAGCAGTGAAGCGGGACTTAGAGACCCAGTAGCCAAAAACATTCAGTACTTC
>-|TRBV5-1|TRBJ2-3|few
CASSLGAGWSTDTQYF
TGCGCCAGCAGCTTGGGGGCAGGGTGGAGCACAGATACGCAGTATTTT
>-|TRBV30|TRBJ1-1|-
CAWSVLGGNTEAFF
TGTGCCTGGAGTGTATTAGGGGGGAACACTGAAGCTTTCTTT
>TRBD1|TRBV7-2|TRBJ1-6|-
CASSPGQGMGSPLHF
TGTGCCAGCAGCCCCGGACAGGGGATGGGGTCACCCCTCCACTTT
>-|TRBV27|TRBJ1-6|-
CASSFRRGGAPLHF
TGTGCCAGCAGTTTCCGCAGGGGCGGAGCACCCCTCCACTTT
>TRBD2|TRBV7-2|TRBJ2-2|few
CASSLGLAGGPGELFF
TGTGCCAGCAGCTTAGGACTAGCGGGAGGGCCCGGGGAGCTGTTTTTT
>TRBD2|TRBV27|TRBJ2-5|-
CASSPLGAGGSTVTQYF
TGTGCCAGCAGTCCCCTTGGAGCGGGGGGATCAACCGTGACCCAGTACTTC
>-|TRBV19|TRBJ2-7|-
CASRRESGLQYEQYF
TGTGCCAGTAGACGAGAGTCGGGACTGCAATACGAGCAGTACTTC
>TRBD1|TRBV7-9|TRBJ2-7|-
CASSSYRGLSDLRSIEQYF
TGTGCCAGCAGCTCTTACAGGGGGCTCAGCGACCTAAGATCGATCGAGCAGTACTTC
>-|TRBV7-9|TRBJ2-1|-
CSSSLDVGGGFF
TGTTCCAGCAGCTTAGACGTGGGGGGAGGGTTCTTC
>TRBD1|TRBV7-2|TRBJ2-5|-
CASSLGGGLETQYF
TGTGCCAGCAGCTTAGGAGGGGGCCTGGAGACCCAGTACTTC
>-|TRBV7-6|TRBJ1-4|-
CASSPRRTPMNEKLFF
TGTGCCAGCAGCCCCCGTCGGACACCGATGAATGAAAAACTGTTTTTT
>TRBD1|TRBV6-1|TRBJ2-7|-
CASGETGGADEQYF
TGTGCCAGCGGGGAAACAGGGGGCGCGGACGAGCAGTACTTC
>-|TRBV20-1|TRBJ2-1|-
CSAGPAEFF
TGCAGTGCTGGCCCCGCGGAGTTCTTC
>-|TRBV6-1|TRBJ2-7|once
CASSQTYEQYF
TGTGCCAGCAGCCAAACGTACGAGCAGTACTTC
>TRBD2|TRBV19|TRBJ2-7|-
CASSIALASGGSYEQYF
TGTGCCAGTAGTATAGCCCTGGCTAGCGGGGGGAGTTACGAGCAGTACTTC
>TRBD2|TRBV28|TRBJ2-7|-
CASSSTSGGHEQYF
TGTGCCAGCAGTTCCACTAGCGGGGGCCACGAGCAGTACTTC
>-|TRBV9|TRBJ2-5|-
CASSGTGWQETQYF
TGTGCCAGCAGCGGAACAGGGTGGCAAGAGACCCAGTACTTC
>-|TRBV7-2|TRBJ2-7|-
CASSRKGADGSYEQYF
TGTGCCAGCAGCCGGAAGGGAGCGGACGGGTCGTACGAGCAGTACTTC
>TRBD1|TRBV29-1|TRBJ2-7|-
CSVEDWTGSYEQYF
TGCAGCGTTGAAGACTGGACAGGCTCCTACGAGCAGTACTTC
>TRBD1|TRBV19|TRBJ2-7|-
CASRARDSSTYEQYF
TGTGCCAGTAGGGCTCGGGACAGCTCTACCTACGAGCAGTACTTC
>TRBD2|TRBV9|TRBJ2-7|-
CASSPGTSGRARYEQYF
TGTGCCAGCAGCCCAGGGACTAGCGGGAGGGCCAGGTACGAGCAGTACTTC
>-|TRBV5-6|TRBJ2-2|-
CASSLIELNTGELFF
TGTGCCAGCAGCTTGATAGAGCTTAACACCGGGGAGCTGTTTTTT
>TRBD1|TRBV9|TRBJ1-3|-
CASSGDSGSGNTIYF
TGTGCCAGCAGCGGGGACAGTGGCTCTGGAAACACCATATATTTT
>TRBD2|TRBV2|TRBJ2-5|-
CASSLGLAGGQETQYF
TGTGCCAGCAGCCTCGGACTAGCGGGAGGGCAAGAGACCCAGTACTTC
>-|TRBV6-5|TRBJ2-7|-
CASSGGGEGEQYF
TGTGCCAGCAGTGGTGGGGGCGAGGGCGAGCAGTACTTC
>TRBD1|TRBV9|TRBJ2-6|few
CASSVRGRTGANVLTF
TGTGCCAGCAGCGTAAGGGGGCGCACTGGGGCCAACGTCCTGACTTTC
>-|TRBV2|TRBJ2-6|-
CASSEILGSGVSGANVLTF
TGTGCCAGCAGTGAAATCTTGGGGAGCGGCGTCTCTGGGGCCAACGTCCTGACTTTC
>-|TRBV5-4|TRBJ1-2|-
CASTGIPNYGYTF
TGTGCCAGCACGGGGATTCCTAACTATGGCTACACCTTC
>TRBD2|TRBV10-3|TRBJ2-3|-
CAISVGLATDTQYF
TGTGCCATCAGTGTTGGACTAGCTACAGATACGCAGTATTTT
>-|TRBV21-1|TRBJ1-1|-
CASRGGGLNTEAFF
TGTGCCAGCAGAGGGGGGGGGCTGAACACTGAAGCTTTCTTT
>-|TRBV5-1|TRBJ2-7|-
CASSLGHSNEQYF
TGCGCCAGCAGCCTGGGGCATAGCAACGAGCAGTACTTC
>-|TRBV6-5|TRBJ2-1|few
CASSYRRGPYNEQFF
TGTGCCAGCAGTTACAGGAGGGGACCCTACAATGAGCAGTTCTTC